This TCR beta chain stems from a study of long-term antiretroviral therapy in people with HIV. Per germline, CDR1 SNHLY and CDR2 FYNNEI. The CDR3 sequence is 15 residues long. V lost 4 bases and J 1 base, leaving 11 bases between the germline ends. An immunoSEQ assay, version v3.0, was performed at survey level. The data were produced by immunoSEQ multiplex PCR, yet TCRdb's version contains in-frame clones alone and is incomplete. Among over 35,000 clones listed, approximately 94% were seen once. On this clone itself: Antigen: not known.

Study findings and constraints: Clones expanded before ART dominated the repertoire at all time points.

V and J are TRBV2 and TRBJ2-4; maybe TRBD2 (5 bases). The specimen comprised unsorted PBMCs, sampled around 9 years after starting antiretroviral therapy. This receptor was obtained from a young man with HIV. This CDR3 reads CASSGRGIAKNIQYF. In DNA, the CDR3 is TGTGCCAGCAGTGGACGGGGAATCGCCAAAAACATTCAGTACTTC.